This is a list of T cell receptor beta chains from one sample in a study of PD-L1 blockade in urothelial cancer. The protocol was immunoSEQ multiplex PCR, while the TCRdb copy is restricted to in-frame clones and leaves out a portion. The sample contains 87,000 or so clones, 80% to 85% of which appear only once. Sample: PBMCs, taken around atezolizumab (anti-PD-L1) treatment. All receptors derive from a man aged 55 to 70 with urothelial cancer. CDR3s include the opening cysteine and the closing phenylalanine or tryptophan. The order of the fields is clone size, J gene, V gene, D gene, CDR3 DNA, CDR3 protein. A D gene is named only where the DNA matches it firmly. Some rows mark clone size as missing; the rest say once, few, many or name a class of expanded clone.

NA TRBJ1-1 TRBV5-1 NA TGCGCCAGCAGCTTGGGCCCAGGGGCTGGGGACACTGAAGCTTTCTTT CASSLGPGAGDTEAFF
NA TRBJ2-2 TRBV5-4 TRBD2 TGTGCCAGCAGCGACCGCCTAGCGGGAGGGCCCACCGGGGAGCTGTTTTTT CASSDRLAGGPTGELFF
NA TRBJ2-5 TRBV7-3 TRBD2 TGTGCCAGCAGCTTAAACGCGGGGGACCAAGAGACCCAGTACTTC CASSLNAGDQETQYF
NA TRBJ2-3 TRBV28 NA TGTGCCAGCAGCCGCCAGGGGAATTCAGATACGCAGTATTTT CASSRQGNSDTQYF
NA TRBJ2-5 TRBV9 TRBD1 TGTGCCAGCAGCCCAGGGGGTAGGGTTGAGGAGACCCAGTACTTC CASSPGGRVEETQYF
NA TRBJ1-1 TRBV7-2 NA TGTGCCAGCAGCCCAGAGACAGCTGAAGCTTTCTTT CASSPETAEAFF
few TRBJ1-3 TRBV21-1 NA TGTGCCAGCAGCAAACACTCTGGAAACACCATATATTTT CASSKHSGNTIYF
NA TRBJ2-2 TRBV5-1 TRBD1 TGCGCCAGCAGCTTGCGGACAGGGGGGACCGGGGAGCTGTTTTTT CASSLRTGGTGELFF
NA TRBJ1-2 TRBV18 TRBD1 TGTGCCAGCTCTCCTGACAGGGATTATGGCTACACCTTC CASSPDRDYGYTF
NA TRBJ2-1 TRBV5-6 TRBD2 TGTGCCAGCAGCTTGGAGGTAGCGGGGGGCATTAGGAGGAACAATGAGCAGTTCTTC CASSLEVAGGIRRNNEQFF
once TRBJ2-3 TRBV11-3 TRBD2 TGTGCCAGCAGCGAACGGACTAGCGGGTCCCCAGCCTCGAAGCAGTATTTT CASSERTSGSPASKQYF
NA TRBJ2-1 TRBV7-6 NA TGTGCCAGCAGCTTGCCCCGGGGTGCGGCCTCCTACAATGAGCAGTTCTTC CASSLPRGAASYNEQFF
NA TRBJ1-6 TRBV9 NA TGTGCCAGCAGCGTAGGGGAAAGACAGAATTCACCCCTCCACTTT CASSVGERQNSPLHF
NA TRBJ2-1 TRBV5-8 TRBD2 TGTGCCAGCAGCCGCGGACTAGCGGGCTACAATGAGCAGTTCTTC CASSRGLAGYNEQFF
NA TRBJ2-2 TRBV7-2 TRBD2 TGTGCCAGCAGCTTAGTAGCGGGGACGCCCGGGGAGCTGTTTTTT CASSLVAGTPGELFF
NA TRBJ2-2 TRBV11-2 TRBD2 TGTGCCAGCAGCATCCGGACTAGCGGGGGGTCGAACACCGGGGAGCTGTTTTTT CASSIRTSGGSNTGELFF
NA TRBJ2-7 TRBV7-2 TRBD2 TGTGCCAGCAGCCCCAGACTAGCGACCTACGAGCAGTACTTC CASSPRLATYEQYF
NA TRBJ2-1 TRBV25-1 TRBD2 TGTGCCAGCAGTGTGCTTGCGGGGGCCTACAATGAGCAGTTCTTC CASSVLAGAYNEQFF
NA TRBJ2-7 TRBV4-1 NA TGCGCCAGCAGCCAATCCAGGGTTTCCTACGAGCAGTACTTC CASSQSRVSYEQYF
NA TRBJ1-2 TRBV10-3 TRBD1 TGTGCCATCAATGGACAGGGAGATATTAACTATGGCTACACCTTC CAINGQGDINYGYTF
NA TRBJ2-7 TRBV5-6 NA TGTGCCAGCAGCGGAATCCTTAGCGCGCCCTCCTACGAGCAGTACTTC CASSGILSAPSYEQYF
NA TRBJ2-7 TRBV14 TRBD2 TGTGCCAGCAGCCCCCTTCGGGGGGGCGGGTCCTACGAGCAGTACTTC CASSPLRGGGSYEQYF
once TRBJ1-6 TRBV5-6 NA TGTGCCAGCAGCTTGGCTCGGGTTAATAATTCACCCCTCCACTTT CASSLARVNNSPLHF
NA TRBJ2-2 TRBV6-1 TRBD2 TGTGCCAGCATACGCGGGGGGGCGGGCACCGGGGAGCTGTTTTTT CASIRGGAGTGELFF
NA TRBJ2-6 TRBV7-9 TRBD2 TGTGCCAGCAGCTCTACGGGAGGGCGGTTATATGGGGCCAACGTCCTGACTTTC CASSSTGGRLYGANVLTF
NA TRBJ1-2 TRBV29-1 NA TGCAGCGTCGGGAAAACGGGAACAGCTGCTAACTATGGCTACACCTTC CSVGKTGTAANYGYTF
NA TRBJ2-2 TRBV5-1 NA TGCGCCTGTCGGGACATAAAAACGAACACCGGGGAGCTGTTTTTT CACRDIKTNTGELFF
NA TRBJ1-5 TRBV19 NA TGTGCCAGTATACATCGCGGGGCTATTAGCAATCAGCCCCAGCATTTT CASIHRGAISNQPQHF
NA TRBJ1-2 TRBV29-1 TRBD1 TGCAGCGTTGAAACCGGGACAGGGGACTATGGCTACACCTTC CSVETGTGDYGYTF
NA TRBJ2-1 TRBV7-2 TRBD2 TGTGCCAGCAGCACGGGACTAGCGAGGAATGAGCAGTTCTTC CASSTGLARNEQFF
NA TRBJ2-1 TRBV2 NA TGTGCCAGCATGAGGCCGAGGAGCTCCTACAATGAGCAGTTCTTC CASMRPRSSYNEQFF
NA TRBJ2-3 TRBV4-2 TRBD2 TGTGCCAGCAGCCAAACGACTAGCGGGGCCCCCACAGATACGCAGTATTTT CASSQTTSGAPTDTQYF
NA TRBJ2-5 TRBV5-1 NA TGCGCCAGCAGAGGCAGCGACAGCGGGGAGACCCAGTACTTC CASRGSDSGETQYF
NA TRBJ2-3 TRBV5-5 TRBD2 TGTGCCAGCAGCTTCCGACTAGCGGGAGTGGCTAGCACAGATACGCAGTATTTT CASSFRLAGVASTDTQYF
NA TRBJ1-2 TRBV4-1 NA TGCGCCAGCAGCCAAGAGGCGAGGGTTCCGGGCGGCTACACCTTC CASSQEARVPGGYTF
NA TRBJ1-1 TRBV6-5 NA TGTGCCAGCAGTAAAGACAGGAACACTGAAGCTTTCTTT CASSKDRNTEAFF
NA TRBJ2-2 TRBV2 TRBD1 TGTGCCAGCAGTGTGGACAGGTCGAACACCGGGGAGCTGTTTTTT CASSVDRSNTGELFF
NA TRBJ2-7 TRBV6-1 TRBD2 TGTGCCAGCAGTGAACCGGGACTAGCGGGATTCGAGCAGTACTTC CASSEPGLAGFEQYF
NA TRBJ2-7 TRBV6-1 NA TGTGCCAGCAGTGCGGGACTCGTAGTCGAGCAGTACTTC CASSAGLVVEQYF
NA TRBJ2-7 TRBV6-1 NA TGTGCCAGCAGTGAAGAGGCAGGGCGCGGTCGGGAGCAGTACTTC CASSEEAGRGREQYF
NA TRBJ2-3 TRBV10-3 NA TGTGCCATCAAGCTCACTAGCACAGATACGCAGTATTTT CAIKLTSTDTQYF
few TRBJ1-2 TRBV7-9 NA TGTGCCAGCAGAACGCTGGGAAAAGGAGGTGGCTACACCTTC CASRTLGKGGGYTF